This entry lists 27 T cell receptor beta chains sequenced from one sample in a study of blood T cell repertoires in COVID-19. The repertoire was sequenced with immunoSEQ multiplex PCR; TCRdb's copy has only in-frame clones and lacks some. The data hold approximately 470,000 clones, with 87% observed a single time. Input material: PBMCs or T cells enriched from blood (not recorded which). These receptors all come from a woman under 30 who had recovered from COVID-19.

This rearrangement joins TRBV9 to TRBJ1-5, with a possible D match to TRBD1 (5 bases). Per the germline V gene, CDR1 is SGDLS and CDR2 is YYNGEE. The V gene lost 0 bases and the J gene lost 5 bases, with 12 bases spanning the gap. The CDR3 spans 15 residues. This CDR3 is CASSVDGGDYQPQHF. CDR3 in DNA: TGTGCCAGCAGCGTAGATGGAGGGGACTATCAGCCCCAGCATTTT.

This chain connects TRBV2 to TRBJ1-4; D unresolved. V gave up 4 bases and J gave up 0 bases, with 9 bases separating them. CDR3 length equals 15 residues. Germline V lookup: CDR1 SNHLY, CDR2 FYNNEI. CDR3 sequence (DNA): TGTGCCAGCAGTGGAGATGCAACAACTAATGAAAAACTGTTTTTT. It specifies CASSGDATTNEKLFF.

The genes are TRBV5-1 and TRBJ2-5; 9 bases align to TRBD2. This CDR3 has 14 residues. The V segment lost 4 bases and the J segment 5 bases; nucleotides outside the gene matches: 6. Germline loops: CDR1 SGHRS, CDR2 YFSETQ. CDR3 bases: TGCGCCAGCAGCGCGGGACTAGCTGGGGAGACCCAGTACTTC. This sequence encodes CASSAGLAGETQYF.

J is TRBJ2-3 and V is TRBV2; D is possibly TRBD2 (6 bases). CDR3 length: 14 amino acids. V lost 6 bases and J lost 8, with 18 bases in between. CDR1 and CDR2 (germline): SNHLY, FYNNEI. The CDR3, as DNA: TGTGCCAGCAGGATTCTAGCGCTAGAAGGTACGCAGTATTTT. It specifies CASRILALEGTQYF.

This sequence joins TRBV5-1 and TRBJ2-7; D is perhaps TRBD1 (5 bases). The CDR3 consists of 15 residues. V was clipped by 2 bases and J by 0 bases, with 12 bases between them. Germline V gene sequence: CDR1 SGHRS, CDR2 YFSETQ. In DNA, the CDR3 is TGCGCCAGCAGCTTACGACAGATGGACTCCTACGAGCAGTACTTC. Its protein is CASSLRQMDSYEQYF.

The chain uses TRBV28 and TRBJ2-1; a possible D gene is TRBD2 (5 bases). The V and J ends lost 6 bases and 10 bases respectively, with 16 bases between them. CDR1 and CDR2 (germline): MDHEN, SYDVKM. This CDR3 has 13 residues. CDR3 region: CASRPRGLGEQFF. CDR3 nucleotides: TGTGCCAGCAGACCCCGGGGTCTGGGGGAGCAGTTCTTC.

This chain connects TRBV3-1 (or the pseudogene TRBV3-2) to TRBJ1-4; D is unclear. Germline assignment: CDR1 LGHDT and CDR2 YNNKEL (reference sequence). The V and J ends lost 4 bases and 0 bases respectively, with 9 bases between them. The CDR3 runs to 15 residues. The CDR3 nucleotides are TGTGCCAGCAGCCCGAGAGTTGCAACTAATGAAAAACTGTTTTTT. Translation: CASSPRVATNEKLFF.

The chain has TRBV5-6 and TRBJ1-2; TRBD1 aligns across 8 bases. The CDR3 spans 14 residues. The germline V gene has CDR1 SGHDT and CDR2 YYEEEE. V lost 1 base to trimming and J lost 1 base; unmatched junction nucleotides: 0. CDR3 sequence (DNA): TGTGCCAGCAGCTTGACAGGGGGTAACTATGGCTACACCTTC. Translating it yields CASSLTGGNYGYTF.

The V and J genes are TRBV28 and TRBJ1-2; 7 bases are a match to TRBD1. Germline V gene lookup returns CDR1 MDHEN and CDR2 SYDVKM. The CDR3 is made up of 15 amino acids. V trimming: 5 bases; J trimming: 5 bases; junction bases outside the gene matches: 11. CDR3 protein: CASSPQGTEIYGYTF. In DNA, the CDR3 is TGTGCCAGCAGTCCGCAGGGGACAGAAATTTATGGCTACACCTTC.

The chain links TRBV3-1 (or the pseudogene TRBV3-2) to TRBJ2-1, with 7 bases lining up with TRBD2. The CDR3 totals 16 residues. Germline-derived CDR1 and CDR2 are LGHDT and YNNKEL (reference sequence). V dropped 3 bases and J dropped 0; count of bases not matched to a gene: 5. The CDR3 loop is CASSHGGTVSYNEQFF. The CDR3 nucleotides read TGTGCCAGCAGCCACGGGGGGACCGTCTCCTACAATGAGCAGTTCTTC.

This clone was seen a single time. J is TRBJ2-3 and V is TRBV18; TRBD1 is a possible D gene (5 bases). Germline V gene sequence: CDR1 KGHSH, CDR2 LQKENI. V lost 3 bases, J lost 2 bases, and 12 bases lay in between. The CDR3 totals 15 residues. CDR3 sequence reads: CASSPLAGNTDTQYF. The DNA of the CDR3 is TGTGCCAGCTCACCCTTGGCAGGGAACACAGATACGCAGTATTTT.

V and J are TRBV2 and TRBJ2-2; D possibly corresponds to TRBD1 (6 bases). Looked up from germline, CDR1 is SNHLY and CDR2 is FYNNEI. There are 16 residues in the CDR3. V dropped 5 bases and J dropped 0 bases, with 13 bases sitting between them. Written as DNA, the CDR3 is TGTGCCAGCAGTAAACAGGGTTTATCGAACACCGGGGAGCTGTTTTTT. Its protein product is CASSKQGLSNTGELFF.

The chain recombines TRBV27 with TRBJ2-7; a possible D gene is TRBD1 (5 bases). Germline V gives CDR1 MNHEY, CDR2 SMNVEV (reference sequence). This CDR3 comprises 14 residues. The V end lost 2 bases, the J end lost 3 bases, and 11 bases lay between the germline ends. CDR3 DNA sequence: TGTGCCAGCAGTTTAGCGGCCAGGGACTACGAGCAGTACTTC. Its translation: CASSLAARDYEQYF.

The V gene is TRBV30, the J gene TRBJ1-4; D unclear. The CDR3 sequence is 15 residues long. Germline values: CDR1 GTSNPN, CDR2 SVGIG (reference sequence). Trimming left V 0 bases short and J 1 base short, with 9 bases between. The CDR3 nucleotides are TGTGCCTGGAGTGTACTTGCGGGAACTAATGAAAAACTGTTTTTT. This translates into CAWSVLAGTNEKLFF.

This CDR3 is CATGGGNNQYGYTF. The CDR3 nucleotides are TGTGCCACTGGGGGAGGGAACAACCAGTATGGCTACACCTTC. V and J are TRBV19 and TRBJ1-2, with a weak D call TRBD1 (5 bases). CDR3 length equals 14 residues. CDR1 is LNHDA, CDR2 SQIVND, per germline (reference sequence). V dropped 10 bases and J dropped 5 bases, with 20 bases sitting between them.

The chain joins TRBV11-2 to TRBJ1-5; D not resolved. Between the trimmed V and J ends, which lost 2 bases and 0 bases, there was a span of 11 bases. The CDR3 sequence is 16 residues long. The germline gives CDR1 SGHAT, CDR2 FQNNGV. This CDR3 reads CASSLSGRYSNQPQHF. Written as DNA, the CDR3 is TGTGCCAGCAGCTTATCAGGCCGATATAGCAATCAGCCCCAGCATTTT.

The V call is TRBV11-2, the J call TRBJ2-5, with 11 bases identical to TRBD1. The CDR3 runs to 15 residues. Germline-derived CDR1 and CDR2 are SGHAT and FQNNGV. With 4 bases clipped from V and 5 bases from J, the junction kept 6 bases outside the gene matches. CDR3 loop: CASSSWTGGAETQYF. The CDR3 DNA sequence: TGTGCCAGCAGCTCCTGGACAGGGGGCGCCGAGACCCAGTACTTC.

This sequence joins TRBV19 and TRBJ1-2; 9 nucleotides match TRBD1. CDR3 size: 14 residues. Germline CDR1 is LNHDA and CDR2 is SQIVND (reference sequence). V was pared by 4 bases and J by 6 bases, with 6 bases of the junction left unmatched. CDR3 residues: CASSNRGREDGYTF. Written as DNA, the CDR3 is TGTGCCAGTAGTAACAGGGGGCGTGAGGATGGCTACACCTTC.

The rearrangement uses TRBV2 and TRBJ2-5; 10 bases agree with TRBD1. Germline CDR1 and CDR2: SNHLY and FYNNEI. The CDR3 spans 15 residues. The junction had 6 bases not matched to a gene; V was cut back by 5 bases and J by 3 bases. The CDR3 coding sequence is TGTGCCAGCAGTCGGACAGGGGGGGTCGAAGAGACCCAGTACTTC. As protein: CASSRTGGVEETQYF.

This CDR3 reads CASSPAASEPETQYF. DNA for the CDR3: TGTGCCAGCTCACCAGCGGCGAGCGAGCCAGAGACCCAGTACTTC. The V and J genes are TRBV18 and TRBJ2-5; no reliable D call. CDR1 KGHSH and CDR2 LQKENI come from the germline V gene. The CDR3 contains 15 residues. The V and J ends lost 2 bases and 4 bases respectively, with 14 bases between them.

The chain carries TRBV4-1 and TRBJ2-6, with 8 bases identical to TRBD1. The CDR3 spans 20 residues. V shed 3 bases and J 0 bases; nucleotides not matched to a gene: 13. Per the germline V gene, CDR1 is MGHRA and CDR2 is YSYEKL. The CDR3 reads CASSHGTGTPNFSGANVLTF. CDR3 in DNA: TGCGCCAGCAGCCATGGGACAGGTACTCCTAATTTCTCTGGGGCCAACGTCCTGACTTTC.

The chain couples TRBV12-3 or TRBV12-4 to TRBJ1-2; tentatively, D is TRBD1 (6 bases). V lost 5 bases to trimming and J lost 8 bases, with 12 bases between them. The CDR3 is 12 amino acids. For the CDR3, the DNA is TGTGCCAGCAGTACCGGGACACGCGGCTACACCTTC. As protein: CASSTGTRGYTF.

This clone was found once. This chain uses TRBV5-4 with TRBJ2-5, with TRBD2 as a possible D gene (5 bases). CDR3 length: 15 residues. Trimming removed 4 bases at V and 5 bases at J, with 18 bases between. Germline CDR1 is SGHNT and CDR2 is YYREEE (reference sequence). The CDR3 loop is CASSLEATRGETQYF. CDR3 coding DNA: TGTGCCAGCAGCCTCGAGGCGACCCGCGGGGAGACCCAGTACTTC.

Note on this clone: Other DNA sequences within the sample encode an identical CDR3. CDR3 sequence reads: CATSRDTNYGYTF. CDR3 nucleotides: TGTGCCACCAGCCGGGACACTAACTATGGCTACACCTTC. The V and J genes are TRBV15 and TRBJ1-2; possibly TRBD1 for D (6 bases). V gave up 5 bases and J gave up 0 bases, with 7 bases separating them. This CDR3 comprises 13 residues. The V gene's germline CDR1 is LNHNV and CDR2 YYDKDF (reference sequence).

In this sample, this clone turned up once. V gene TRBV14 combines with J gene TRBJ1-6, with 8 bases matching TRBD1. J was trimmed by 7 bases and V by 4 bases; bases with no gene match: 9. The CDR3 covers 16 residues. Germline V gene sequence: CDR1 SGHDN, CDR2 FVKESK. The CDR3 bases are TGTGCCAGCAGCCGGTGGACAGGGAACGTGAATTCACCCCTCCACTTT. Amino acid sequence: CASSRWTGNVNSPLHF.

The genes are TRBV10-3 and TRBJ1-2; D remains unclear. This CDR3 comprises 12 residues. The V and J ends lost 1 base and 8 bases respectively, with 8 bases between them. Germline loops: CDR1 ENHRY, CDR2 SYGVKD. The CDR3 loop is CAISEYKSGYTF. CDR3 in DNA: TGTGCCATCAGTGAGTATAAAAGCGGCTACACCTTC.

The gene calls are TRBV3-1 (or the pseudogene TRBV3-2) and TRBJ2-3, with 7 bases fitting TRBD2. Germline V gene sequence: CDR1 LGHDT, CDR2 YNNKEL (reference sequence). The CDR3 is made up of 17 amino acids. V shed 2 bases and J 0 bases; nucleotides not matched to a gene: 8. The CDR3 nucleotides read TGTGCCAGCAGCCAAAATCCTAGCGGAGTTAGCACAGATACGCAGTATTTT. It specifies CASSQNPSGVSTDTQYF.